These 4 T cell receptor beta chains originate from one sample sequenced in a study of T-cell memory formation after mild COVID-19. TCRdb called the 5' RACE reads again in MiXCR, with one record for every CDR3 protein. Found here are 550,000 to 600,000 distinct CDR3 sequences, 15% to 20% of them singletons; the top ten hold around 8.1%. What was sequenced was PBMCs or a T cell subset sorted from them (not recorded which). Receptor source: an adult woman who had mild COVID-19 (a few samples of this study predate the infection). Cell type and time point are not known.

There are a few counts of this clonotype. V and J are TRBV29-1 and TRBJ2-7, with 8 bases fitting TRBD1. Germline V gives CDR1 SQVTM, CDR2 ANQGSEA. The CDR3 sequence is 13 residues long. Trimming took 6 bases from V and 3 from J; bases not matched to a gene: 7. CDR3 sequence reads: CSVGQGTYYEQYF. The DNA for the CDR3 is TGCAGCGTCGGACAGGGAACCTACTACGAGCAGTACTTC.

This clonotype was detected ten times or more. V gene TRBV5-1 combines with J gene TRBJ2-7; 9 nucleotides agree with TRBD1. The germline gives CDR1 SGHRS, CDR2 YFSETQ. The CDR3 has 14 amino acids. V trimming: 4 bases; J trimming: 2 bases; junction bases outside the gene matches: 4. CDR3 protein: CASSPGQGPYEQYF. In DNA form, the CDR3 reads TGCGCCAGCAGCCCGGGACAGGGACCCTACGAGCAGTACTTC.

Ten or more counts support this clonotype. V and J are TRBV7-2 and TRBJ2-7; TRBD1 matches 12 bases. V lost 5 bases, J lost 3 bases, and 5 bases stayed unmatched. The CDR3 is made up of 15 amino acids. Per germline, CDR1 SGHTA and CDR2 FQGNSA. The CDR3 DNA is TGTGCCAGCAGCCCCGGGACAGGGGGCATCTACGAGCAGTACTTC. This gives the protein CASSPGTGGIYEQYF.

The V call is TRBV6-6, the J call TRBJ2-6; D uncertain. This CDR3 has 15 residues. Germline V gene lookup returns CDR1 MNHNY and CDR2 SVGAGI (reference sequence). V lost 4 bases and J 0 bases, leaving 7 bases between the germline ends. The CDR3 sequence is CASSSGISGANVLTF. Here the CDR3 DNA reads TGTGCCAGCAGTTCTGGGATCTCTGGGGCCAACGTCCTGACTTTC.